Below, one TCR beta chain is given with its context. The antigen is not known. This table comes from immunoSEQ multiplex PCR, and its TCRdb copy is limited to in-frame clones, with some not included. The data contain 380,000 or so clones, roughly 90% of them seen just once; the ten biggest clones take up about 5%. The record originates from a study of Ad26.COV2.S vaccination and SARS-CoV-2 variants. Study-level background: Among those in the COV1001 Ad26.COV2.S trial arm was the donor.

The treatment denotes: 19 received Ad26.COV2.S at low or high dose, single or two shots; five or six received placebo; per-sample allocation not given. Following the first vaccine or placebo injection, samples were taken on day 63. The vaccine antigen was prefusion-stabilized Wuhan SARS-CoV-2 spike. Whole-study results and caveats: Breadth of non-spike TCRs did not differ between vaccinees and placebo recipients.

Sample: peripheral blood, taken in a trial of Ad26.COV2.S vaccine versus placebo. This TCR came from a person aged 18-65 years who received the Ad26.COV2.S COVID-19 vaccine or a placebo.

CDR3 DNA sequence: TGTGCCAGCAGCCAGACAGGCCTGGAAAGCAATCAGCCCCAGCATTTT. Amino acids: CASSQTGLESNQPQHF. The chain joins TRBV5-6 to TRBJ1-5; the D gene is possibly TRBD1 (6 bases). The CDR3 is 16 amino acids. V was clipped by 4 bases and J by 1 base, with 15 bases between them. The germline V gene has CDR1 SGHDT and CDR2 YYEEEE.